This T cell receptor beta chain was recorded in a study of T cell clusters in autoimmune cytopenias. Study-level results: TRB repertoire shifts in secondary cytopenia and chronic lymphocytic leukemia mostly reflected lymphoma, not autoimmunity. Functional roles of the in silico T cell clusters still await experimental validation.

This CDR3 spans 16 amino acids. Germline CDR1 is MNHEY and CDR2 is SMNVEV (reference sequence). TRB was amplified from 250 ng of peripheral blood genomic DNA per sample. Its frequency marks this clonotype as medium-sized (0.01 to 0.1%). The antigen remains unidentified. Multiplex touch-down PCR amplified TRB using TRB-A and TRB-B pools in one tube. TCRdb re-called the multiplex PCR reads and catalogs CDR3 proteins one per entry, DNA excluded. The ten top clones account for 30% to 40%, within a sample of roughly 1,900 distinct CDR3 sequences. The sequence was obtained from a human donor with an autoimmune cytopenia, with autoimmune hepatitis or in good health (not recorded which). Sequenced input: peripheral blood. The chain is built from TRBV27 and TRBJ2-1. The CDR3 reads CASSKEVGSSYNEQFF.